These 22 T cell receptor beta chains share one sample of origin, sequenced in a study of neurological immune-mediated disorders. TCRdb reprocessed the 5' RACE reads with MiXCR, giving one entry per CDR3 protein. This table holds some 70,000 distinct CDR3 sequences, 4.5% found once. The sequenced sample was PBMCs. The receptors were gathered from a man aged 25-40 years with multiple sclerosis.

Regarding this clonotype: This could be a read error, since a much larger clone is one nucleotide away. The CDR3 does not end in the conserved phenylalanine or tryptophan, so this is likely a read error. V usage is TRBV4-1 and J usage is TRBJ1-2; D unresolved. Germline V CDR1 and CDR2: MGHRA, YSYEKL. This CDR3 is 11 amino acids long. V was trimmed by 0 bases and J by 8 bases, leaving 4 bases between them. For the CDR3, the DNA is TGCGCCAGCAGCCAAGAAGACGGCTACACCATC. Translating it yields CASSQEDGYTI.

About this clonotype: This sequence may be a read error, since a much larger clone differs from it by one base. V gene TRBV12-3 or TRBV12-4 combines with J gene TRBJ1-1, with D hard to call. This CDR3 spans 14 amino acids. Between the trimmed V and J ends, which lost 6 bases and 2 bases, there was a span of 13 bases. In DNA, the CDR3 is TGTGCCAGCAGCGAGAACAAGGGCAACACTGAAGCTTTCTTT. It is translated as CASSENKGNTEAFF.

This clonotype showed up many times. The V and J genes are TRBV5-1 and TRBJ1-2; 10 nucleotides match TRBD1. Trimming cost V 4 bases and J 3 bases; bases outside gene matches: 3. The germline V gene has CDR1 SGHRS and CDR2 YFSETQ. There are 14 residues in the CDR3. CDR3 loop: CASSGQGGHYGYTF. The CDR3 coding sequence is TGCGCCAGCAGCGGACAGGGGGGCCACTATGGCTACACCTTC. Combining the CDR3 with reference TRBV5-1 and TRBJ1-2 gives the whole variable domain KAGVTQTPRYLIKTRGQQVTLSCSPISGHRSVSWYQQTPGQGLQFLFEYFSETQRNKGNFPGRFSGRQFSNSRSEMNVSTLELGDSALYLCASSGQGGHYGYTFGSGTRLTVV.

This clonotype appeared a few times. The chain uses TRBV7-3 and TRBJ2-3, with 13 bases identical to TRBD2. This CDR3 region has 17 residues. From germline, CDR1 is SGHTA and CDR2 FQGTGA. Losses at the gene ends were 5 bases for V and 1 base for J; bases not matched to a gene: 6. The DNA for the CDR3 is TGTGCCAGCAGCGCCCGACTAGCGGGGGGACGCACAGATACGCAGTATTTT. This sequence encodes CASSARLAGGRTDTQYF. Using reference TRBV7-3 and TRBJ2-3 for the parts outside the CDR3, the full variable domain is GAGVSQTPSNKVTEKGKYVELRCDPISGHTALYWYRQSLGQGPEFLIYFQGTGAADDSGLPNDRFFAVRPEGSVSTLKIQRTERGDSAVYLCASSARLAGGRTDTQYFGPGTRLTVL.

This clonotype was counted ten times or more. V is TRBV10-3 and J is TRBJ1-2, with 8 bases identical to TRBD1. J gave up 2 bases and V 2 bases, and 4 bases lay outside the gene matches. The CDR3 length is 15 residues. The V gene's germline CDR1 is ENHRY and CDR2 SYGVKD. This CDR3 is CAISEDTGGNYGYTF. Written as DNA, the CDR3 is TGTGCCATCAGTGAGGATACAGGGGGGAACTATGGCTACACCTTC.

This clonotype was seen a few times. The rearrangement links TRBV4-1 to TRBJ1-5; D may be TRBD1 (6 bases). Germline loops: CDR1 MGHRA, CDR2 YSYEKL. The V gene lost 6 bases and the J gene lost 7 bases, with 19 bases spanning the gap. This CDR3 is built from 15 residues. The CDR3 sequence is CASSPQGPRGQPQHF. The CDR3, as DNA: TGCGCCAGCAGTCCGCAGGGGCCAAGGGGCCAGCCCCAGCATTTT.

This clonotype was detected only a few times. This chain connects TRBV7-7 to TRBJ2-3; 8 positions agree with TRBD2. This CDR3 spans 18 amino acids. From germline, CDR1 is SSHAT and CDR2 FNYEAQ (reference sequence). The V gene end was trimmed by 5 bases and the J gene end by 0 bases; junction bases not matched to a gene: 13. The CDR3: CASSPSGGAFRSTDTQYF. The CDR3 nucleotides read TGTGCCAGCAGCCCATCCGGGGGGGCCTTTCGGAGCACAGATACGCAGTATTTT.

This clonotype has ten or more counts. This chain connects TRBV5-1 to TRBJ2-5; 8 bases agree with TRBD2. V gave up 3 bases and J gave up 5 bases; unmatched junction bases: 3. This CDR3 has 13 amino acids. Germline V CDR1 and CDR2: SGHRS, YFSETQ. This chain's CDR3 is CASSSGGAETQYF. The CDR3, as DNA: TGCGCCAGCAGCTCCGGGGGGGCGGAGACCCAGTACTTC.

This clonotype showed up just a few times. The chain is built from TRBV3-1 and TRBJ2-5, with no clear D. The CDR3 covers 14 residues. CDR1 and CDR2 (germline): LGHDT, YNNKEL (reference sequence). V lost 8 bases to trimming and J lost 0 bases, with 13 bases between them. CDR3 nucleotide sequence: TGTGCCAGCTGGTCAAAACTTCACCAAGAGACCCAGTACTTC. Translating gives CASWSKLHQETQYF.

Turning to this clonotype: A much larger clonotype is one base distant, so this may be a read error. The rearrangement links TRBV18 to TRBJ2-5, with 12 nucleotides matching TRBD2. The CDR3 runs 16 residues. J lost 1 base, V lost 5 bases, and 5 bases had no gene match. Germline-derived CDR1 and CDR2 are KGHSH and LQKENI. The CDR3 loop is CASSSLAGGIQETQYF. Written as DNA, the CDR3 is TGTGCCAGCTCATCCCTAGCGGGGGGGATCCAAGAGACCCAGTACTTC. The full variable domain, rest sourced from reference TRBV18 and TRBJ2-5, is NAGVMQNPRHLVRRRGQEARLRCSPMKGHSHVYWYRQLPEEGLKFMVYLQKENIIDESGMPKERFSAEFPKEGPSILRIQQVVRGDSAAYFCASSSLAGGIQETQYFGPGTRLLVL.

The table lists this clonotype with many counts. This rearrangement joins TRBV27 to TRBJ2-1; 9 bases map to TRBD2. Germline values: CDR1 MNHEY, CDR2 SMNVEV (reference sequence). The J segment lost 8 bases and the V segment lost 4 bases, leaving 12 bases of the junction unmatched. This CDR3 comprises 16 residues. For the CDR3, the DNA is TGTGCCAGCAGTTCCGTAGCGGGGGCTTTCGGGGATGAGCAGTTCTTC. Amino acid sequence: CASSSVAGAFGDEQFF.

This clonotype was picked up many times. This sequence joins TRBV12-3 or TRBV12-4 and TRBJ2-6; no firm D call. Trimming removed 6 bases from V and 0 bases from J, with 6 bases in between. CDR3 length: 14 residues. The CDR3 region has the DNA TGTGCCAGCAGGGGTAGCTCTGGGGCCAACGTCCTGACTTTC. Translation gives CASRGSSGANVLTF.

Many counts were recorded for this clonotype. V and J are TRBV5-1 and TRBJ1-1; no definite D call. Trimming shortened V by 3 bases and J by 5 bases, and 17 bases separated the two germline ends. This CDR3 is built from 15 residues. The germline V gene has CDR1 SGHRS and CDR2 YFSETQ. The CDR3 nucleotides are TGCGCCAGCAGCTCCACCGGGCCCTGGGAGACTGAAGCTTTCTTT. Translating gives CASSSTGPWETEAFF.

This clonotype was observed at least ten times. J is TRBJ2-7 and V is TRBV6-2 or TRBV6-3; no reliable D call. Germline V gene data show CDR1 as MNHEY and CDR2 as SVGEGT. V was clipped by 5 bases and J by 0 bases, with 8 bases between them. The CDR3 consists of 13 residues. Here the CDR3 reads CASSMTRSYEQYV. The CDR3 nucleotides read TGTGCCAGCAGTATGACACGCTCCTACGAGCAGTACGTC.

This clonotype was observed at least ten times. The chain couples TRBV9 to TRBJ2-6; D may be TRBD1 (6 bases). This CDR3 is 18 amino acids long. The V end lost 0 bases, the J end lost 0 bases, and 13 bases lay between the germline ends. Germline CDR1 SGDLS, CDR2 YYNGEE. The CDR3 DNA reads TGTGCCAGCAGCGTAGTTGGCAGGGGTGTCTCTGGGGCCAACGTCCTGACTTTC. This codes for CASSVVGRGVSGANVLTF.

This clonotype was counted at least ten times. The genes are TRBV27 and TRBJ2-2; weak D call: TRBD2 (5 bases). The CDR3 covers 13 residues. V lost 8 bases and J 6 bases, leaving 13 bases between the germline ends. Germline V gene lookup returns CDR1 MNHEY and CDR2 SMNVEV (reference sequence). The CDR3 coding sequence is TGTGCCAGCGGTTCTAGCTCCCCCGGGGAGCTGTTTTTT. Protein: CASGSSSPGELFF.

This clonotype has a count of ten or more. The chain is built from TRBV29-1 and TRBJ2-3; no firm D call. Trimming shortened V by 7 bases and J by 6 bases, and 20 bases separated the two germline ends. The germline CDR1 and CDR2 sequences are SQVTM and ANQGSEA. This CDR3 spans 14 amino acids. CDR3 sequence: CSERSMDAPDTQYF. In DNA, the CDR3 is TGCAGCGAACGTTCCATGGATGCTCCCGATACGCAGTATTTT.

This clonotype has a count of ten or more. This rearrangement joins TRBV6-5 to TRBJ2-7, with 8 bases fitting TRBD1. This CDR3 has 13 amino acids. Trimming removed 5 bases from V and 3 bases from J; junction bases left unmatched: 3. Germline V lookup: CDR1 MNHEY, CDR2 SVGAGI. Here the CDR3 DNA reads TGTGCCAGCAGTAGGACAGGGAACTACGAGCAGTACTTC. Translated, it gives CASSRTGNYEQYF.

This clonotype has a count of ten or more. The V call is TRBV5-6, the J call TRBJ1-2; 9 bases map to TRBD1. The CDR3 has 16 amino acids. CDR1 and CDR2 (germline): SGHDT, YYEEEE. V trimming: 0 bases; J trimming: 2 bases; junction bases outside the gene matches: 5. CDR3 sequence: CASSLGGQGINYGYTF. CDR3 nucleotide sequence: TGTGCCAGCAGCTTGGGAGGACAGGGGATAAACTATGGCTACACCTTC.

The chain links TRBV6-5 to TRBJ1-1; D unclear. V lost 3 bases and J lost 4, with 15 bases in between. This CDR3 is 15 amino acids long. Germline CDR1 is MNHEY and CDR2 is SVGAGI. This CDR3 reads CASSYDGLMITEAFF. The CDR3 region has the DNA TGTGCCAGCAGTTATGACGGACTGATGATCACTGAAGCTTTCTTT.

This clonotype has ten or more counts. V gene TRBV12-3 or TRBV12-4 combines with J gene TRBJ2-3; no firm D call. V was shortened by 4 bases and J by 4 bases, with 9 bases between the two germline ends. CDR3 length: 13 residues. The DNA of the CDR3 is TGTGCCAGCAGTTCAACTTGGGCAGATACGCAGTATTTT. Translated: CASSSTWADTQYF.

This clonotype was observed a handful of times. The chain employs TRBV5-1 and TRBJ2-2; D is unresolved. The germline CDR1 and CDR2 sequences are SGHRS and YFSETQ. V lost 6 bases and J 6 bases, leaving 9 bases between the germline ends. The CDR3 is made up of 12 amino acids. The CDR3 is CASNTRPGELFF. As DNA, the CDR3 is TGCGCCAGCAATACCAGGCCCGGGGAGCTGTTTTTT. Combining the CDR3 with reference TRBV5-1 and TRBJ2-2 gives the whole variable domain KAGVTQTPRYLIKTRGQQVTLSCSPISGHRSVSWYQQTPGQGLQFLFEYFSETQRNKGNFPGRFSGRQFSNSRSEMNVSTLELGDSALYLCASNTRPGELFFGEGSRLTVL.